A single sample is the source of the 25 T cell receptor beta chains below, sequenced in a study of tumor and adjacent non-tumor tissue in lung cancer. Three rounds of nested PCR, following a modified ARM-PCR protocol, produced the TCRbeta library. TCRdb ran MiXCR on the multiplex PCR reads and lists one entry per CDR3 protein. Found here are more than 70,000 distinct CDR3 sequences, about 66% of them singletons; the top ten hold over 12%. This sample's RNA came from whole unsorted tissue. The sample was lung tumor tissue. These TCRs come from a man in his 70s with non-small cell lung cancer.

This rearrangement joins TRBV12-3 or TRBV12-4 to TRBJ2-1; D unclear. Deletions cut 7 bases from V and 0 bases from J, with 16 bases between. This CDR3 spans 16 amino acids. CDR3 nucleotides: TGTGCCAGCACTTCAGCCAGGATAGACTCCTACAATGAGCAGTTCTTC. Translated, it gives CASTSARIDSYNEQFF.

Notes on this clonotype: At one boundary the junction diverges from the germline segment, which might be a read error. The chain carries TRBV4-1 and TRBJ2-7, with 7 bases lining up with TRBD2. CDR1 is MGHRA, CDR2 YSYEKL, per germline. The length of the CDR3 is 17 residues. The CDR3 spells CASSQILLSGGYYDQYF. CDR3 DNA sequence: TGCGCCAGCAGCCAAATACTACTATCGGGGGGTTACTACGATCAGTACTTC.

With respect to this clonotype: The junction and the germline gene differ at one end; a read error may be behind it. The rearrangement uses TRBV28 and TRBJ2-5, with a possible D match to TRBD1 (6 bases). The CDR3 loop spans 16 amino acids. CDR1 is MDHEN and CDR2 is SYDVKM in the germline V gene. CDR3: CACRLKGRGLRETQYF. CDR3 DNA sequence: TGTGCCTGCAGGCTGAAGGGCAGGGGCCTCAGGGAGACCCAGTACTTC.

CDR3 coding DNA: TGTGCCAGCAGCGAAAACTCCGGATTGCCCAAAAACATTCAGTACTTC. The encoded protein is CASSENSGLPKNIQYF. The chain recombines TRBV11-3 with TRBJ2-4; D uncertain. The CDR3 contains 16 residues. Germline-derived CDR1 and CDR2 are SGHNT and YENEEA. The V end lost 5 bases, the J end lost 2 bases, and 16 bases lay between the germline ends. Full variable domain (outside the CDR3, taken from reference TRBV11-3 and TRBJ2-4): EAGVVQSPRYKIIEKKQPVAFWCNPISGHNTLYWYLQNLGQGPELLIRYENEEAVDDSQLPKDRFSAERLKGVDSTLKIQPAELGDSAVYLCASSENSGLPKNIQYFGAGTRLSVL.

This chain connects TRBV11-2 to TRBJ2-7, with D tentatively TRBD2 (6 bases). This CDR3 is built from 14 residues. CDR1 is SGHAT and CDR2 is FQNNGV in the germline V gene. The CDR3 bases are TGTACTAGCAGCTTAGGAGGCGGACCGTACGAGCAGTACTTC. This translates into CTSSLGGGPYEQYF. Full variable domain (remainder filled in from reference TRBV11-2 and TRBJ2-7): EAGVAQSPRYKIIEKRQSVAFWCNPISGHATLYWYQQILGQGPKLLIQFQNNGVVDDSQLPKDRFSAERLKGVDSTLKIQPAKLEDSAVYLCTSSLGGGPYEQYFGPGTRLTVT.

Regarding this clonotype: This may arise from a read error, as a much more abundant clone is one base away. The rearrangement joins TRBV12-3 or TRBV12-4 to TRBJ2-1, with 9 bases that match TRBD2. V lost 2 bases to trimming and J lost 10 bases; unmatched junction nucleotides: 6. The CDR3 totals 14 residues. The CDR3, as DNA: TGTGCCAGCAGTTTACCGGCTAGCGGGGTCGAGCAGTTCTTC. It translates to CASSLPASGVEQFF.

On this clonotype itself: This CDR3 is missing its conserved last phenylalanine or tryptophan, likely due to a read error. The chain has TRBV11-2 and TRBJ2-1, with D hard to call. The length of the CDR3 is 16 residues. CDR1 is SGHAT and CDR2 is FQNNGV in the germline V gene. The DNA for the CDR3 is TGTGCCGGCAGCTTAGGGAAGGGCTGCACCTACAATGAGCAGTTCCTC. Its protein is CAGSLGKGCTYNEQFL.

As concerns this clonotype: This may arise from a read error, as a much more abundant clone is one base away. The V gene is TRBV5-4, the J gene TRBJ2-2; D perhaps matches TRBD1 (6 bases). Trimming removed 1 base from V and 10 bases from J, with 14 bases in between. Germline V gene lookup returns CDR1 SGHNT and CDR2 YYREEE (reference sequence). The CDR3 has 14 residues. CDR3 protein: CASSLLGASAELFF. CDR3 nucleotide sequence: TGTGCCAGCAGCTTGTTGGGGGCCTCCGCGGAGCTGTTTTTT.

On this clonotype itself: Mismatch with germline at one junction end may stem from a read error. The chain links TRBV11-2 to TRBJ2-1; 12 positions match TRBD1. This CDR3 is built from 17 residues. In germline, CDR1 is SGHAT, CDR2 FQNNGV. CDR3 nucleotides: TGTGTCAGCAGCTTTGCCGGGACAGGGGGCCCTTACAATGAGCTGTTCTTC. This sequence encodes CVSSFAGTGGPYNELFF.

With regard to this clonotype: Its ends do not fully match the called genes, so a read error is possible. The CDR3 region has the DNA TGCAGTACCCCCCCAGGGGTCGGCCAGCCCAAGCATTTT. It yields the protein CSTPPGVGQPKHF. The V and J genes are TRBV20-1 and TRBJ1-5; D is possibly TRBD1 (6 bases). This CDR3 has 13 amino acids. Germline CDR1 is DFQATT and CDR2 is SNEGSKA (reference sequence).

V usage is TRBV12-3 or TRBV12-4 and J usage is TRBJ2-5; D gene uncertain. Trimming took 6 bases from V and 11 from J, leaving 16 bases between them. This CDR3 has 12 residues. CDR3 DNA sequence: TGTGCCAGCAGCACCGGGTGTGGAGCTCAGTACTTC. This gives the protein CASSTGCGAQYF.

This clonotype was counted between two and nine times. At one of its ends the junction is not consistent with the germline gene, which may arise from a read error. The chain joins TRBV28 to TRBJ2-7; D unresolved. The CDR3 totals 13 residues. Germline V lookup: CDR1 MDHEN, CDR2 SYDVKM. Written as DNA, the CDR3 is TGTGCCAGCAGTTTCAGCAACCCCTACGAGCAGTATTTC. This encodes CASSFSNPYEQYF.

Comments on this clonotype: Mismatch with germline at one junction end may stem from a read error. The CDR3 loop reads CASSFGLEACGGLFF. CDR3 bases: TGTGCCAGCAGCTTCGGTCTAGAGGCATGCGGGGGGCTGTTTTTT. The rearrangement links TRBV11-2 to TRBJ2-2, with TRBD2 identical over 7 bases. This CDR3 is built from 15 residues. Germline CDR1 reads SGHAT; CDR2 reads FQNNGV.

This clonotype occurred many times. The chain combines TRBV6-5 with TRBJ1-1, with 11 bases fitting TRBD1. This CDR3 is 15 amino acids long. Germline values: CDR1 MNHEY, CDR2 SVGAGI. V was clipped by 6 bases and J by 8 bases; unmatched bases: 11. The CDR3 reads CASSPRWTGGLEAFF. In DNA, the CDR3 is TGTGCCAGCAGCCCTAGATGGACAGGGGGCCTCGAAGCTTTCTTT.

On this clonotype itself: One junction end does not reproduce the germline sequence, and a read error may be involved. The CDR3 region is CASSLSTHGVGELYF. For the CDR3, the DNA is TGTGCCAGCAGCTTATCAACCCACGGGGTCGGGGAGCTGTATTTT. The chain recombines TRBV11-2 with TRBJ2-2; D might be TRBD2 (5 bases). From germline, CDR1 is SGHAT and CDR2 FQNNGV. The CDR3 extends over 15 amino acids.

Points on this clonotype: Compared with germline, one end of the junction differs, possibly owing to a read error. The CDR3 sequence is CASNEYGDEQFF. The CDR3 DNA reads as TGTGCCAGCAATGAGTACGGGGATGAGCAATTCTTC. The rearrangement uses TRBV6-1 and TRBJ2-1, with D possibly TRBD2 on 5 matching bases. The CDR3 runs to 12 residues. Germline V gene lookup returns CDR1 MNHNS and CDR2 SASEGT.

In this sample, this clonotype turned up a few times. One junction end does not reproduce the germline sequence, and a read error may be involved. The chain links TRBV10-3 to TRBJ1-2; the D is unclear. CDR3 length: 15 amino acids. Germline V gene data show CDR1 as ENHRY and CDR2 as SYGVKD. CDR3 coding DNA: TGTACCATCAGTGAGTCGACCCAGAGTATCTATGGTTACACCTTC. Amino acids: CTISESTQSIYGYTF.

This clonotype was picked up one time. A much larger clone lies one base from this, so it may be a read error. The V call is TRBV28, the J call TRBJ2-7; D remains unclear. Germline assignment: CDR1 MDHEN and CDR2 SYDVKM. The CDR3 spans 14 residues. Trimming cost V 3 bases and J 4 bases, with 13 bases left between them. CDR3 DNA sequence: TGTGCCAGCAGTTTTGGATCTCCCTGGTACGAGCAGTACTTC. Amino acids: CASSFGSPWYEQYF. Drawing the rest from reference TRBV28 and TRBJ2-7, the complete variable domain is DVKVTQSSRYLVKRTGEKVFLECVQDMDHENMFWYRQDPGLGLRLIYFSYDVKMKEKGDIPEGYSVSREKKERFSLILESASTNQTSMYLCASSFGSPWYEQYFGPGTRLTVT.

This clonotype showed up just once. Germline and junction disagree at one end, which may indicate a read error. The CDR3 spells CGARPSRGESYGYTF. The DNA for the CDR3 is TGCGGTGCCCGCCCTTCCAGGGGGGAAAGCTATGGCTACACCTTC. The gene calls are TRBV20-1 and TRBJ1-2, with 7 bases aligning to TRBD1. The germline V gene has CDR1 DFQATT and CDR2 SNEGSKA (reference sequence). The CDR3 totals 15 residues.

In regard to this clonotype: Sequence at one end of the junction differs from germline and may be a read error. V is TRBV12-3 or TRBV12-4 and J is TRBJ2-5; D gene uncertain. The length of the CDR3 is 13 residues. In nucleotides, the CDR3 is TGCGTCAGCAGTACCGACTCCGTGGGGACCCAGTACTTC. Amino acid sequence: CVSSTDSVGTQYF.

At least ten counts were recorded for this clonotype. V and J are TRBV7-8 and TRBJ1-6; 7 bases fit TRBD1. Looked up from germline, CDR1 is SGHVS and CDR2 is FQNEAQ. Trimming cost V 4 bases and J 4 bases; bases outside gene matches: 13. This CDR3 is 18 amino acids long. The CDR3 loop reads CASSSNYRGSAYNSPLHF. DNA of the CDR3: TGTGCCAGCAGCTCTAACTACAGGGGAAGCGCGTATAATTCACCCCTCCACTTT.

About this clonotype itself: As the CDR3 is not closed by the conserved phenylalanine or tryptophan, this likely results from a read error. This chain joins TRBV11-2 and TRBJ2-7; no clear D. The CDR3 spans 13 residues. V was clipped by 1 base and J by 6 bases, with 10 bases between them. Germline loops: CDR1 SGHAT, CDR2 FQNNGV. The DNA for the CDR3 is TGTGCCAGCAGCTTAGGACAAGCACTCGAGCAGTACTTA. Translation: CASSLGQALEQYL.

As to this clonotype: This CDR3 is missing its conserved last phenylalanine or tryptophan, likely due to a read error. The DNA is omitted, as the CDR3 cannot be located on it reliably, and the CDR3 follows TCRdb's listing. The chain recombines TRBV5-4 with TRBJ2-6. 14 amino acids form the CDR3, both terminal residues included. The germline V gene has CDR1 SGHNT and CDR2 YYREEE (reference sequence). The CDR3 sequence is CAGTPESGANVPTL.

The chain joins TRBV6-5 to TRBJ2-1; D remains unclear. The CDR3 is made up of 15 amino acids. Per the germline V gene, CDR1 is MNHEY and CDR2 is SVGAGI. V was shortened by 7 bases and J by 5 bases, with 18 bases between the two germline ends. The DNA for the CDR3 is TGTGCCAGCAAGCAGGAGATACTTTCCCACAATGAGCAGTTCTTC. The encoded protein is CASKQEILSHNEQFF.

The rearrangement uses TRBV11-2 and TRBJ2-3; D may be TRBD2 (5 bases). With 8 bases removed from V and 2 bases from J, the gap between germline ends came to 29 bases. The CDR3 consists of 19 residues. The germline V gene has CDR1 SGHAT and CDR2 FQNNGV. The CDR3 protein is CASGSHRDGRRLYTDTQYF. The CDR3 DNA reads as TGTGCCAGCGGCTCCCATCGAGACGGCAGGAGGCTATACACAGATACGCAGTATTTT. Looking up the rest from reference TRBV11-2 and TRBJ2-3 gives the full variable domain: EAGVAQSPRYKIIEKRQSVAFWCNPISGHATLYWYQQILGQGPKLLIQFQNNGVVDDSQLPKDRFSAERLKGVDSTLKIQPAKLEDSAVYLCASGSHRDGRRLYTDTQYFGPGTRLTVL.